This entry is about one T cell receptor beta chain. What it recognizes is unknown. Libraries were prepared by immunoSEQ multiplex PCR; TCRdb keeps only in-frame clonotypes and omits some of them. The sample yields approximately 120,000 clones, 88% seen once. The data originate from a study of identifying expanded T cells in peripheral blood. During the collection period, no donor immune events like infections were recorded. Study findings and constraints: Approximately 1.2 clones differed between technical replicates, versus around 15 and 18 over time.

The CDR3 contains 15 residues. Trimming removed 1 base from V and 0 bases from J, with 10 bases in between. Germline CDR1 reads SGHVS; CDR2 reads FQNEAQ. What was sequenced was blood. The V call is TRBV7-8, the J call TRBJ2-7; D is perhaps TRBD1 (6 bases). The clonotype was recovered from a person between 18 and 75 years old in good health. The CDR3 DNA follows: TGTGCCAGCAGCTTAGGGGACACGATCTCCTACGAGCAGTACTTC. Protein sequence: CASSLGDTISYEQYF. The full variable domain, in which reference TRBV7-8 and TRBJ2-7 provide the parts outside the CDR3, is GAGVSQSPRYKVAKRGQDVALRCDPISGHVSLFWYQQALGQGPEFLTYFQNEAQLDKSGLPSDRFFAERPEGSVSTLKIQRTQQEDSAVYLCASSLGDTISYEQYFGPGTRLTVT.